This TCR beta chain was retrieved from a study of breast tumors, draining lymph nodes, adjacent tissues. Study-wide results and limits: Tumor T cell lymph node origin was a supported hypothesis, not proven. Luminal-like breast cancer showed significantly higher tumor–nontumor repertoire similarity than basal-like.

TCRdb ran MiXCR on the multiplex PCR reads and lists one entry per CDR3 protein. In the table there are about 270,000 distinct CDR3 sequences, 30% to 35% of which are singletons. Axillary draining lymph nodes of breast cancer patients supplied the node samples. This clonotype was seen more than once but under ten times. What it recognizes is unknown. V shed 3 bases, J shed 5 bases, and the junction held 6 bases outside the gene matches. Germline V gene lookup returns CDR1 GTSNPN and CDR2 SVGIG (reference sequence). The CDR3 totals 14 residues. The clonotype originates from a female donor with breast cancer. Some clones in this sample may be carry-over from other donors' samples. Sequenced material: axillary lymph node tissue. The gene calls are TRBV30 and TRBJ2-2, with 7 positions matching TRBD1. CDR3 bases: TGTGCCTGGAGCCGACAGGGTGTTACCGGGGAGCTGTTTTTT. It translates to CAWSRQGVTGELFF.